This T cell receptor (beta chain) was recovered during a study of blood T cell repertoires in COVID-19. In the case of this clone: This sample also contains other DNA sequences that code for the same CDR3.

The protocol was immunoSEQ multiplex PCR, while the TCRdb copy is restricted to in-frame clones and leaves out a portion. The repertoire holds about 200,000 clones, approximately 80% seen once, with roughly 10% in the top ten. The trim removed 4 bases at V and 5 bases at J, leaving 1 base unmatched. Germline loops: CDR1 LGHDT, CDR2 YNNKEL (reference sequence). The CDR3 spans 13 residues. Sequenced input: peripheral blood. This TCR derives from a man over 45 with active or convalescent COVID-19. V gene TRBV3-1 (or the pseudogene TRBV3-2) combines with J gene TRBJ1-4, with 7 bases fitting TRBD1. CDR3 nucleotide sequence: TGTGCCAGCAGCCTGGGACAGAATGAAAAACTGTTTTTT. Translating gives CASSLGQNEKLFF.